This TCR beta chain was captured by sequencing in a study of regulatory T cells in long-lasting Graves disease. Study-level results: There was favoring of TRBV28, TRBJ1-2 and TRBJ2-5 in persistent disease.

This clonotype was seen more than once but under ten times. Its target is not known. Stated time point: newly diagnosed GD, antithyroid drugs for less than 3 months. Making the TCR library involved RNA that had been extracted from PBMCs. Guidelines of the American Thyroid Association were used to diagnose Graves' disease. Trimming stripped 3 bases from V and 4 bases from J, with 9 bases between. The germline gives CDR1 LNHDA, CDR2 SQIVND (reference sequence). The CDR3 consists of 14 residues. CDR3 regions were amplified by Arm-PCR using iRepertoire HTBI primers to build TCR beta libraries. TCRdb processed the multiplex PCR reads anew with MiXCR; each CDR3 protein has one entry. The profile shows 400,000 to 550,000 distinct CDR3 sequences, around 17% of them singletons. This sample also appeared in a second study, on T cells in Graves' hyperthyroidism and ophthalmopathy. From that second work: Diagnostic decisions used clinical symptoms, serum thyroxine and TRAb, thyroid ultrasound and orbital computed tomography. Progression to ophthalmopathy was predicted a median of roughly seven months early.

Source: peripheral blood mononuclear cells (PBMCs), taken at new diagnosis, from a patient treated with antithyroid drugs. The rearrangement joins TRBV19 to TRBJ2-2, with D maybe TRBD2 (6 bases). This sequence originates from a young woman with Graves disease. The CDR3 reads CASSIGGVTGELFF. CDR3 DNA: TGTGCCAGTAGTATTGGAGGGGTCACCGGGGAGCTGTTTTTT.